The 7 T cell receptor beta chains listed next were all sequenced from one sample in a study of blood T cell repertoires in COVID-19. Generated by immunoSEQ multiplex PCR, the TCRdb table keeps only in-frame clones and is missing some. The sample contains roughly 110,000 clones, about 90% of which appear only once. The specimen was peripheral blood. These receptors all come from a woman aged 30 to 39 with acute or convalescent COVID-19.

The chain has TRBV10-3 and TRBJ2-7; the match to TRBD1 covers 9 bases. The CDR3 consists of 14 residues. CDR1 ENHRY and CDR2 SYGVKD come from the germline V gene. With 3 bases clipped from V and 4 bases from J, the junction kept 4 bases outside the gene matches. The CDR3 DNA reads TGTGCCATCAGTGAAGGGACAGGGTATTACGAGCAGTACTTC. This gives the protein CAISEGTGYYEQYF.

This sequence joins TRBV11-2 and TRBJ2-1; D might be TRBD1 (6 bases). V was clipped by 4 bases and J by 2 bases, with 12 bases between them. CDR1 and CDR2 from the germline V gene are SGHAT and FQNNGV. The CDR3 sequence is 15 residues long. CDR3: CASSSGQLAYNEQFF. In DNA, the CDR3 is TGTGCCAGCAGCTCAGGACAGCTTGCCTACAATGAGCAGTTCTTC. The full variable domain, completed using reference TRBV11-2 and TRBJ2-1, is EAGVAQSPRYKIIEKRQSVAFWCNPISGHATLYWYQQILGQGPKLLIQFQNNGVVDDSQLPKDRFSAERLKGVDSTLKIQPAKLEDSAVYLCASSSGQLAYNEQFFGPGTRLTVL.

V usage is TRBV4-2 and J usage is TRBJ1-2; 12 bases fit TRBD1. Trimming at V came to 0 bases and at J to 5 bases, leaving 7 bases not matched to a gene. Per the germline V gene, CDR1 is LGHNA and CDR2 is YNFKEQ. The CDR3 is 17 residues long. The CDR3 spells CASSQDRGQGAEYGYTF. In nucleotides, the CDR3 is TGTGCCAGCAGCCAAGACCGGGGACAGGGGGCTGAATATGGCTACACCTTC.

The chain combines TRBV3-1 (or the pseudogene TRBV3-2) with TRBJ2-7, with no clear D. This CDR3 is 12 amino acids long. CDR1 and CDR2 from the germline V gene are LGHDT and YNNKEL (reference sequence). V shed 3 bases and J shed 3 bases, with 6 bases lying between them. The CDR3 spells CASSHRLYEQYF. The CDR3 DNA is TGTGCCAGCAGCCATAGACTCTACGAGCAGTACTTC.

The rearrangement joins TRBV6-5 to TRBJ2-5; possibly TRBD2 for D (7 bases). V was clipped by 8 bases and J by 2 bases, with 15 bases between them. The germline CDR1 and CDR2 sequences are MNHEY and SVGAGI. The CDR3 runs to 14 residues. CDR3 DNA: TGTGCCAGCGAAAAGGGGGGACTACAAGAGACCCAGTACTTC. Translation gives CASEKGGLQETQYF.

The chain recombines TRBV30 with TRBJ1-1, with no clear D. Germline V gene data show CDR1 as GTSNPN and CDR2 as SVGIG (reference sequence). V was clipped by 4 bases and J by 1 base, with 13 bases between them. This CDR3 region has 14 residues. This chain's CDR3 is CAWIRTDGNTEAFF. CDR3 coding DNA: TGTGCCTGGATCCGTACAGATGGGAACACTGAAGCTTTCTTT.

The chain has TRBV12-3 or TRBV12-4 and TRBJ1-2, with 10 positions matching TRBD1. This CDR3 region has 13 residues. V shed 7 bases and J 3 bases; nucleotides not matched to a gene: 2. CDR3 bases: TGTGCCAGCAAAGGGACAGGGGACTATGGCTACACCTTC. Translated, it gives CASKGTGDYGYTF.